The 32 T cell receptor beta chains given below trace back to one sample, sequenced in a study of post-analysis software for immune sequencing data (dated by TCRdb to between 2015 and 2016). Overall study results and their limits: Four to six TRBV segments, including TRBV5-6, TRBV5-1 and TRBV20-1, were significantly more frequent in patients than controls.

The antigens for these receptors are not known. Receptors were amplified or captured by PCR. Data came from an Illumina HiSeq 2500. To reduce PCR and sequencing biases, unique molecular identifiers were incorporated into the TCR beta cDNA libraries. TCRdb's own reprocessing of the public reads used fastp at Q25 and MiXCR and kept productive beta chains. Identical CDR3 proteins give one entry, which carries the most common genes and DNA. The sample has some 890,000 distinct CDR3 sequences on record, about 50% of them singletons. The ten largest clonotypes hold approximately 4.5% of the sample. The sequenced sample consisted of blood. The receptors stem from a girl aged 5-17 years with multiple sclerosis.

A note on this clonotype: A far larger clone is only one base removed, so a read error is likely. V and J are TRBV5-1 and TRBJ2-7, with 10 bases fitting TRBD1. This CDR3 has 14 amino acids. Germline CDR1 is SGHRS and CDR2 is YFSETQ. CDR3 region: CASSLGQGAYGQYF. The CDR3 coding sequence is TGCGCCAGCAGCTTGGGACAGGGGGCCTACGGGCAGTACTTC.

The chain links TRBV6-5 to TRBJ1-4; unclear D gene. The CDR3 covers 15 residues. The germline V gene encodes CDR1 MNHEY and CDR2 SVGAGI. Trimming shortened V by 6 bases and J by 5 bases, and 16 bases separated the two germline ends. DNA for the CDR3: TGTGCCAGCAGCCCCACGTGGACCGCGAATGAAAAACTGTTTTTT. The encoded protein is CASSPTWTANEKLFF.

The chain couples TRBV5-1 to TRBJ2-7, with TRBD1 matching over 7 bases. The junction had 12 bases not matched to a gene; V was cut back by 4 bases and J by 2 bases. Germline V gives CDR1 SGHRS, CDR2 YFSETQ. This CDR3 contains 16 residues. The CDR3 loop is CASSPIVDRDTYEQYF. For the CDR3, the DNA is TGCGCCAGCAGCCCCATCGTTGACAGGGACACCTACGAGCAGTACTTC. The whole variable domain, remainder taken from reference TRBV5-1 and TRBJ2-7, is KAGVTQTPRYLIKTRGQQVTLSCSPISGHRSVSWYQQTPGQGLQFLFEYFSETQRNKGNFPGRFSGRQFSNSRSEMNVSTLELGDSALYLCASSPIVDRDTYEQYFGPGTRLTVT.

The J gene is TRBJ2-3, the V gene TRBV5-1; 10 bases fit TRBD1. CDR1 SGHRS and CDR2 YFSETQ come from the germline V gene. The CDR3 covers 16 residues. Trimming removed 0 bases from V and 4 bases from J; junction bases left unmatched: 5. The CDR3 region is CASSLDDRGRSDTQYF. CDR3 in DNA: TGCGCCAGCAGCTTGGACGACAGGGGGCGTTCAGATACGCAGTATTTT.

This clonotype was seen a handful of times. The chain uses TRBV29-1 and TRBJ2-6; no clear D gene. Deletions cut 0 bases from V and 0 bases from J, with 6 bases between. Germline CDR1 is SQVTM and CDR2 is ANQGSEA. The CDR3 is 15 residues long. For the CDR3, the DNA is TGCAGCGTTGAAGAGGGAATCTCTGGGGCCAACGTCCTGACTTTC. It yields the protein CSVEEGISGANVLTF.

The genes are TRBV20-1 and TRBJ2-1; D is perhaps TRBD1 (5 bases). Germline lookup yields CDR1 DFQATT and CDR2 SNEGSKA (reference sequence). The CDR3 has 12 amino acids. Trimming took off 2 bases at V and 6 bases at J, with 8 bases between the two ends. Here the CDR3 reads CSARRGFNEQFF. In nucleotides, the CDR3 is TGCAGTGCTAGAAGGGGTTTCAATGAGCAGTTCTTC.

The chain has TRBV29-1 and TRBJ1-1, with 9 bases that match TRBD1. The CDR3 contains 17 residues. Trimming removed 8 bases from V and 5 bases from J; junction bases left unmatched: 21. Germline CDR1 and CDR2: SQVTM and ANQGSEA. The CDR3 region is CSTQGVPGQGSGTEAFF. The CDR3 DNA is TGCAGCACCCAGGGAGTCCCGGGACAGGGATCGGGGACTGAAGCTTTCTTT.

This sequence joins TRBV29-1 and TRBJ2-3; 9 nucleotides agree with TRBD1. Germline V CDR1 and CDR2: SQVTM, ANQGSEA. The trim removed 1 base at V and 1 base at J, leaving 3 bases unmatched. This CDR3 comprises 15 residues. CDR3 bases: TGCAGCGTTGAAGGACAGGGGGGCGGCACAGATACGCAGTATTTT. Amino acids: CSVEGQGGGTDTQYF.

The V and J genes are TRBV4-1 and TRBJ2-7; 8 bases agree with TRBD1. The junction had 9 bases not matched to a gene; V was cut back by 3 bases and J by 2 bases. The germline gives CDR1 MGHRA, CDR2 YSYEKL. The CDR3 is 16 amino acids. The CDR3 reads CASSQDRALVPYEQYF. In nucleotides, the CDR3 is TGCGCCAGCAGCCAGGACAGGGCCTTAGTCCCCTACGAGCAGTACTTC.

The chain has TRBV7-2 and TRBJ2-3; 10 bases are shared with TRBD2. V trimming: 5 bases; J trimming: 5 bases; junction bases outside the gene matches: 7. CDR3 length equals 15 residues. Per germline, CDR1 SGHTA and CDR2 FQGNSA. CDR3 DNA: TGTGCCAGCAGCCAACTAGCGGGGATGATAGATACGCAGTATTTT. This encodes CASSQLAGMIDTQYF. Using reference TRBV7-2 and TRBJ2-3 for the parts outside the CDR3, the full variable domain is GAGVSQSPSNKVTEKGKDVELRCDPISGHTALYWYRQSLGQGLEFLIYFQGNSAPDKSGLPSDRFSAERTGGSVSTLTIQRTQQEDSAVYLCASSQLAGMIDTQYFGPGTRLTVL.

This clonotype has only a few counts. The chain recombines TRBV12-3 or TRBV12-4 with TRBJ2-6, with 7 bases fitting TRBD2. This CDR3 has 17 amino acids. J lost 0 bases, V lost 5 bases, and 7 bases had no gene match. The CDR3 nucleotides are TGTGCCAGCAGTCCCTGGGGGGGGAGCTCTGGGGCCAACGTCCTGACTTTC. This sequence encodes CASSPWGGSSGANVLTF.

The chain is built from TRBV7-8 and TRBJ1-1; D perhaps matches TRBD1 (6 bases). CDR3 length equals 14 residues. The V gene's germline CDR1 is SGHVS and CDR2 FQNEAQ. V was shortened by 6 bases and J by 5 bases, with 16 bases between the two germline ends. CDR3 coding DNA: TGTGCCAGCAGTTCCGAGGGGGTTTGGACTGAAGCTTTCTTT. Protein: CASSSEGVWTEAFF.

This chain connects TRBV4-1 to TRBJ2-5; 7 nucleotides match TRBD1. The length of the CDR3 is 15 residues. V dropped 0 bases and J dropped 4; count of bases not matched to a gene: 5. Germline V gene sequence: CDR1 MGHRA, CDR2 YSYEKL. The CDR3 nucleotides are TGCGCCAGCAGCCAAGAACGGGACAGACGAGAGACCCAGTACTTC. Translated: CASSQERDRRETQYF.

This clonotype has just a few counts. The CDR3 loop is CASSFSVAGASYEQYF. The CDR3 DNA reads as TGTGCCAGCAGTTTCAGCGTAGCGGGGGCCTCCTACGAGCAGTACTTC. The chain recombines TRBV12-3 or TRBV12-4 with TRBJ2-7, with 9 bases fitting TRBD2. The V gene end was trimmed by 3 bases and the J gene end by 0 bases; junction bases not matched to a gene: 6. This CDR3 comprises 16 residues.

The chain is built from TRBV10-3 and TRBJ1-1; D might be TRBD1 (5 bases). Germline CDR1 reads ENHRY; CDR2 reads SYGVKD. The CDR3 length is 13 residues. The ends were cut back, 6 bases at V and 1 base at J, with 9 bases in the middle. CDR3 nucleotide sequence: TGTGCCATCAGCCGGGACCAGAACACTGAAGCTTTCTTT. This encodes CAISRDQNTEAFF.

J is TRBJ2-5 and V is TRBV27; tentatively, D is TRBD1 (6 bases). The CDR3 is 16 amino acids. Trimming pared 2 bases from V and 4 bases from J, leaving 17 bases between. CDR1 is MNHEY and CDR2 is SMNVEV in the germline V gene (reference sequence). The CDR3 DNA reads TGTGCCAGCAGTTTAGAGGCCAGGGGCGAAGGAGAGACCCAGTACTTC. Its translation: CASSLEARGEGETQYF.

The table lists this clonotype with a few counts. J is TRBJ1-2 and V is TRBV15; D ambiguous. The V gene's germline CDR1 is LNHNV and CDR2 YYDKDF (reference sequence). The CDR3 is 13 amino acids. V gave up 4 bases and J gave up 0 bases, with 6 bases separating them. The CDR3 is CATSKGANYGYTF. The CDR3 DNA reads TGTGCCACCAGCAAGGGAGCTAACTATGGCTACACCTTC.

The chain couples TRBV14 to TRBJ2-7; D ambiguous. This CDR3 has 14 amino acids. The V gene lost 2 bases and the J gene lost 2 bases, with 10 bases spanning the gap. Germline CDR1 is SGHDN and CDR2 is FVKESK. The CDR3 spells CASSQRREAYEQYF. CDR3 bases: TGTGCCAGCAGCCAACGGCGAGAAGCCTACGAGCAGTACTTC.

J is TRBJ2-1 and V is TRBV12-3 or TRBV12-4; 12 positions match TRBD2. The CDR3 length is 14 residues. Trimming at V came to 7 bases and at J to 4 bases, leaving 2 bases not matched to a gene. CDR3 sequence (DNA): TGTGCCAGCACTAGCGGGAGGGCATACAATGAGCAGTTCTTC. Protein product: CASTSGRAYNEQFF.

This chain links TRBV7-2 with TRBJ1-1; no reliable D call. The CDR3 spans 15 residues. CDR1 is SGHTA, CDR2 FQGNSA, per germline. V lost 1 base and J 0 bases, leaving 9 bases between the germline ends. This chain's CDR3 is CASSLVRDLNTEAFF. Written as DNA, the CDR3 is TGTGCCAGCAGCTTAGTGCGAGATTTGAACACTGAAGCTTTCTTT.

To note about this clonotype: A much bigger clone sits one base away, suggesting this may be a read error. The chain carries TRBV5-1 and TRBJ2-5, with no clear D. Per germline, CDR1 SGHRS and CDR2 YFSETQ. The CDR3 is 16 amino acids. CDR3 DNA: TGCACCAGCAGCTTAGGGTCGGTAGGGAACCAAGAGACCCAGTACTTC. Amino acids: CTSSLGSVGNQETQYF.

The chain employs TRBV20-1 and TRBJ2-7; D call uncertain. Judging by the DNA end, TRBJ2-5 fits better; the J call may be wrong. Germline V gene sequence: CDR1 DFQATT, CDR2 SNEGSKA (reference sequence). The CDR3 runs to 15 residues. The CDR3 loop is CSARDRGMPAETQYF. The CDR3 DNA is TGCAGTGCTAGAGATCGAGGTATGCCGGCGGAGACCCAGTACTTC.

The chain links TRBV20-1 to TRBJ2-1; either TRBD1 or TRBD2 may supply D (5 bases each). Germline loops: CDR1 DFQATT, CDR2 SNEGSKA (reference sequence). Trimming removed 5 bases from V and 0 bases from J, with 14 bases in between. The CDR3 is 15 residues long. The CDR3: CSALGERSSYNEQFF. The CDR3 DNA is TGCAGTGCTCTAGGGGAGCGGAGCTCCTACAATGAGCAGTTCTTC.

CDR3 nucleotides: TGTGCCAGCAGCCTAGGGGTGTTTGAGAATGAGCAGTTCTTC. Protein product: CASSLGVFENEQFF. The gene calls are TRBV7-9 and TRBJ2-1, with D tentatively TRBD1 (5 bases). V was cut by 5 bases and J by 7 bases, with 15 bases left in between. Germline CDR1 is SEHNR and CDR2 is FQNEAQ (reference sequence). This CDR3 is 14 amino acids long.

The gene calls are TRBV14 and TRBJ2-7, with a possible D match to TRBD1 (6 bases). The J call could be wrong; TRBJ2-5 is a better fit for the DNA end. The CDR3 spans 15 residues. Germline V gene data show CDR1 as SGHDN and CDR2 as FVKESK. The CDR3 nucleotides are TGTGCCAGCAGCCAAGTCGGGACAAGTGTAGAGACCCAGTACTTC. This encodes CASSQVGTSVETQYF.

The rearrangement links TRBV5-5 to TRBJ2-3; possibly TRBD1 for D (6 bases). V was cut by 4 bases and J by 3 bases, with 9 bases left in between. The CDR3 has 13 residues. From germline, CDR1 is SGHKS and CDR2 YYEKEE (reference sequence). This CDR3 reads CASSKDRTDTQYF. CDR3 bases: TGTGCCAGCAGCAAAGACAGGACAGATACGCAGTATTTT.

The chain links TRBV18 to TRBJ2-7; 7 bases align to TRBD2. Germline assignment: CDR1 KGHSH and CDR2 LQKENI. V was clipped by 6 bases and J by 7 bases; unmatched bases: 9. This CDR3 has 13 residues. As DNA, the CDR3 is TGTGCCAGCTCCGGGGGGTATGATTGGGAGCAGTACTTC. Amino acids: CASSGGYDWEQYF. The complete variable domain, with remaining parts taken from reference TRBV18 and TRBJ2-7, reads NAGVMQNPRHLVRRRGQEARLRCSPMKGHSHVYWYRQLPEEGLKFMVYLQKENIIDESGMPKERFSAEFPKEGPSILRIQQVVRGDSAAYFCASSGGYDWEQYFGPGTRLTVT.

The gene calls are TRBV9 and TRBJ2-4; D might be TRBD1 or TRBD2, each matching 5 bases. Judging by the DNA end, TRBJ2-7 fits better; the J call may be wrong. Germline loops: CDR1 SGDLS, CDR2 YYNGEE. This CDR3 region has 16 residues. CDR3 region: CASSVSGTALTNEQYF. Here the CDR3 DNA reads TGTGCCAGCAGCGTATCCGGGACGGCCCTAACGAACGAGCAGTACTTC.

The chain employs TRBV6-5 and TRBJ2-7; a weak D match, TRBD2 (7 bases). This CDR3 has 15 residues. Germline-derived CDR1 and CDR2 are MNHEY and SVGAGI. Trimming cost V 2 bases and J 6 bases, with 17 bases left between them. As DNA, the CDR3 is TGTGCCAGCAGTTACCGGCGGGGGCGCTTCAGCGAGCAGTACTTC. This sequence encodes CASSYRRGRFSEQYF.

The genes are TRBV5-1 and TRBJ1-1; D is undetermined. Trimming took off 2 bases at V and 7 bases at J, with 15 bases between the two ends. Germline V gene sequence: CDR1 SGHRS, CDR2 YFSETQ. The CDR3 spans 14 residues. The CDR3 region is CASSLIDSRDEAFF. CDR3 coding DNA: TGCGCCAGCAGCTTAATCGACTCGCGGGATGAAGCTTTCTTT.

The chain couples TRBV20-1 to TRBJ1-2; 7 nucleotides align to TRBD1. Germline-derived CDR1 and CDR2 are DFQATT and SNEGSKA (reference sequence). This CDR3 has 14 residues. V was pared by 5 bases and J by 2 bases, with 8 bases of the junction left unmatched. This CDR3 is CSAPSGQANYGYTF. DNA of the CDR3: TGCAGTGCTCCTTCTGGACAGGCCAACTATGGCTACACCTTC.

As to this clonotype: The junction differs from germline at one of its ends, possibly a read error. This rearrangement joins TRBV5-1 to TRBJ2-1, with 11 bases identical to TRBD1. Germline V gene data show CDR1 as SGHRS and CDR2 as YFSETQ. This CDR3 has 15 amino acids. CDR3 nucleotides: TGCGCCAGCAGCTGGGGGACAGGGGGATCCTACGAGCAGCACTTC. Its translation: CASSWGTGGSYEQHF.